The present TCR beta chain was sequenced within a study of cytomegalovirus exposure and HLA in healthy donors. With 4 bases removed from V and 5 bases from J, the gap between germline ends came to 14 bases. CDR3 length: 14 residues. Germline V gives CDR1 SGHTA, CDR2 FQGNSA. Vbeta (60) and Jbeta (13) primers were used in the PCR. Clones were read by immunoSEQ multiplex PCR, and TCRdb kept only the in-frame ones, dropping some. The sample consists of roughly 120,000 clones, around 73% of them appearing once. Study results and caveats: Among the most significant clusters, several appeared linked to common viral pathogens in a later analysis. Judged likely to be a sequencing artifact was a cluster of highly shared sequence variants.

Donors were nominally healthy when sampled, though unrecorded immune exposures were likely. In the case of this clone: Its target is not known.

What was sequenced was PBMCs. V is TRBV7-2 and J is TRBJ1-2; D possibly corresponds to TRBD1 (5 bases). The TCR originated in a man between 35 and 55 years old in good health and CMV-seronegative. The CDR3 reads CASSYPGVPYGYTF. CDR3 bases: TGTGCCAGCAGCTACCCGGGGGTACCTTATGGCTACACCTTC.